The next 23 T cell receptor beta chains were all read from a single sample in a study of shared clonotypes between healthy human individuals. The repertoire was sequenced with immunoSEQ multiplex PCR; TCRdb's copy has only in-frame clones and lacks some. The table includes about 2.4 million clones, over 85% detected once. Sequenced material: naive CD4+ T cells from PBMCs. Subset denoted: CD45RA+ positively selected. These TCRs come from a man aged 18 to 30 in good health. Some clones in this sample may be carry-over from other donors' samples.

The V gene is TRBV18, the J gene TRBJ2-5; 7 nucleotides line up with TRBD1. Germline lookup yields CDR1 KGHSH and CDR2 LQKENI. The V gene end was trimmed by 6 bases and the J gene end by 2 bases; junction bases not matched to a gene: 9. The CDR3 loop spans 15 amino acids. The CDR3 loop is CASSPPGQPQETQYF. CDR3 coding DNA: TGTGCCAGCTCCCCCCCGGGACAGCCGCAAGAGACCCAGTACTTC.

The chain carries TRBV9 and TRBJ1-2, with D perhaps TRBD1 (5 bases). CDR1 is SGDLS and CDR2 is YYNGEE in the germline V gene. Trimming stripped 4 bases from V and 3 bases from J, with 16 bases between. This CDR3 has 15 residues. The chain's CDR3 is CASSPAGFFDYGYTF. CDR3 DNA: TGTGCCAGCAGCCCAGCAGGGTTTTTCGACTATGGCTACACCTTC.

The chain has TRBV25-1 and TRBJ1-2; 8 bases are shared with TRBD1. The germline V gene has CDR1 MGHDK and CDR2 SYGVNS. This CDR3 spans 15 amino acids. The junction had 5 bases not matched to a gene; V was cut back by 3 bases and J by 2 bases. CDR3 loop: CASSDLAGGNYGYTF. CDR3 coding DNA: TGTGCCAGCAGTGACCTGGCAGGGGGCAACTATGGCTACACCTTC.

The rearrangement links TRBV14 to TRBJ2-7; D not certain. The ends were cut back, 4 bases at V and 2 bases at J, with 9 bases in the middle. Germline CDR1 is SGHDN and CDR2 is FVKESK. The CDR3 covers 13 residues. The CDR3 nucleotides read TGTGCCAGCAGCCCGGCTGCGGCCTACGAGCAGTACTTC. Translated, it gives CASSPAAAYEQYF.

CDR3 loop: CASSLVRSNTEAFF. The CDR3 DNA reads as TGTGCCAGCAGCTTGGTACGATCGAACACTGAAGCTTTCTTT. This rearrangement joins TRBV5-5 to TRBJ1-1; no clear D gene. The V end lost 0 bases, the J end lost 1 base, and 7 bases lay between the germline ends. Germline V CDR1 and CDR2: SGHKS, YYEKEE (reference sequence). There are 14 residues in the CDR3. Full variable domain (missing parts from reference TRBV5-5 and TRBJ1-1): DAGVTQSPTHLIKTRGQQVTLRCSPISGHKSVSWYQQVLGQGPQFIFQYYEKEERGRGNFPDRFSARQFPNYSSELNVNALLLGDSALYLCASSLVRSNTEAFFGQGTRLTVV.

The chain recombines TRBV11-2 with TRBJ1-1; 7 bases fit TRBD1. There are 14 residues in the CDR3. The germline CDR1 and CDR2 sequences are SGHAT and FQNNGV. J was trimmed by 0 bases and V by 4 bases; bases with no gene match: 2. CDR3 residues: CASSWRGLNTEAFF. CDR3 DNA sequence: TGTGCCAGCAGCTGGAGGGGGCTGAACACTGAAGCTTTCTTT.

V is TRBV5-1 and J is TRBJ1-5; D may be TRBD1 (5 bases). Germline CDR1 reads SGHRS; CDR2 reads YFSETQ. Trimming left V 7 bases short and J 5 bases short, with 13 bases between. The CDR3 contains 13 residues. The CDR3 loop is CASSGGTDQPQHF. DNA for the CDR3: TGCGCCAGCTCTGGGGGGACCGATCAGCCCCAGCATTTT.

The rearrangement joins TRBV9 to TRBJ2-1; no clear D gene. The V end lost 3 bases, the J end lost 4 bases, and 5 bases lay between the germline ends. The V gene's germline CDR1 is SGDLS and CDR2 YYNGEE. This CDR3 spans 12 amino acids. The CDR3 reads CASSAAYNEQFF. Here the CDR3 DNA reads TGTGCCAGCAGCGCGGCGTACAATGAGCAGTTCTTC.

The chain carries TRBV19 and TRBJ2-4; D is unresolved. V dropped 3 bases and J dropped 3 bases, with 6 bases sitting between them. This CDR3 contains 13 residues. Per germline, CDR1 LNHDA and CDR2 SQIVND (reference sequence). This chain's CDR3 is CASSMDDKNIQYF. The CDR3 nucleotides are TGTGCCAGTAGTATGGATGACAAAAACATTCAGTACTTC.

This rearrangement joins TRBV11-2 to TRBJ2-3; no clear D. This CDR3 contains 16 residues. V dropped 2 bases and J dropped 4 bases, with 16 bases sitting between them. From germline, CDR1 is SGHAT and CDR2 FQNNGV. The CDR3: CASSLFSTVGPDTQYF. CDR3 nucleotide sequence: TGTGCCAGCAGCTTATTCTCGACGGTGGGCCCAGATACGCAGTATTTT. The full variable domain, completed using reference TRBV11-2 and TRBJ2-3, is EAGVAQSPRYKIIEKRQSVAFWCNPISGHATLYWYQQILGQGPKLLIQFQNNGVVDDSQLPKDRFSAERLKGVDSTLKIQPAKLEDSAVYLCASSLFSTVGPDTQYFGPGTRLTVL.

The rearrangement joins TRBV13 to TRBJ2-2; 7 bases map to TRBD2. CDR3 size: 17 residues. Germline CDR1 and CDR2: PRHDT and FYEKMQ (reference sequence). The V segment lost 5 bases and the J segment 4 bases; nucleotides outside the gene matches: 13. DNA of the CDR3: TGTGCCAGCAGCCCCCACTGGGGGGAGGGGAGCACCGGGGAGCTGTTTTTT. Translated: CASSPHWGEGSTGELFF.

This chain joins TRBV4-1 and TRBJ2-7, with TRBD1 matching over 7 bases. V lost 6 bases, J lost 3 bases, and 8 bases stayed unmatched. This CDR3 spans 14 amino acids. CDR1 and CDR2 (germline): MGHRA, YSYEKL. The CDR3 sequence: CASSRQGLGYEQYF. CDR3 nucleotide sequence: TGCGCCAGCAGTCGACAGGGTTTGGGCTACGAGCAGTACTTC.

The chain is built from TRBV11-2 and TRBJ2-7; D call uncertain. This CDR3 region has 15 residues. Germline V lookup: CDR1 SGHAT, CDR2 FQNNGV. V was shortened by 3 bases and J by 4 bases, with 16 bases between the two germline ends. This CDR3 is CASSFDRGPFYEQYF. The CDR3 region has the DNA TGTGCCAGCAGCTTTGACCGCGGACCCTTTTACGAGCAGTACTTC.

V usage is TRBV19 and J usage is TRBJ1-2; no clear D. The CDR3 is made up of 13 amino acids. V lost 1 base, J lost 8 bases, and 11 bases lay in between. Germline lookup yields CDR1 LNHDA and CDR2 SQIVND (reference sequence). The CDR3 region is CASSIGADRGYTF. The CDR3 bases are TGTGCCAGTAGTATAGGGGCCGATAGAGGCTACACCTTC.

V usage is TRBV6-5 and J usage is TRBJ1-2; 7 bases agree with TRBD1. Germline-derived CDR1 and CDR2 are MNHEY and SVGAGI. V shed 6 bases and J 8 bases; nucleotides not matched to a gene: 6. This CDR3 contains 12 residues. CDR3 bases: TGTGCCAGCAGCCCTGGGACAGCCGGCTACACCTTC. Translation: CASSPGTAGYTF.

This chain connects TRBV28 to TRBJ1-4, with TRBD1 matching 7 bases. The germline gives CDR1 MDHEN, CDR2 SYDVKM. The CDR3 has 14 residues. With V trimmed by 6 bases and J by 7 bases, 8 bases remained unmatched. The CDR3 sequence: CASRRGRLGEKLFF. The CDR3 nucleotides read TGTGCCAGCAGGAGGGGGCGCCTGGGTGAAAAACTGTTTTTT.

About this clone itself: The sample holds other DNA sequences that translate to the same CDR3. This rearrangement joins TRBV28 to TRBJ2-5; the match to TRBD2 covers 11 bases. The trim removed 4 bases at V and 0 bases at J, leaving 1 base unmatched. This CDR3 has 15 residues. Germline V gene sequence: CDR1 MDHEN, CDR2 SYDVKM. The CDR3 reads CASSSLAGDQETQYF. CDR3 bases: TGTGCCAGCAGTTCACTAGCGGGAGACCAAGAGACCCAGTACTTC.

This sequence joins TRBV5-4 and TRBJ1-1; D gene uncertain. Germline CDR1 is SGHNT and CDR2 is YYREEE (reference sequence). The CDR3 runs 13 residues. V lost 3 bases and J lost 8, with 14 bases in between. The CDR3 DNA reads TGTGCCAGCAGCTCTGCGGGTCGTAGGGAAGCTTTCTTT. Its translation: CASSSAGRREAFF.

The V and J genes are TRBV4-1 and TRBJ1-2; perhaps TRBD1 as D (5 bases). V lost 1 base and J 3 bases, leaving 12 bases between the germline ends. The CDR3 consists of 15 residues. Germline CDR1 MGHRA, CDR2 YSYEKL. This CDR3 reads CASSQGGEPYYGYTF. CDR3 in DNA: TGCGCCAGCAGCCAAGGGGGGGAACCCTACTATGGCTACACCTTC.

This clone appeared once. The CDR3 is CASTWDWETNEQFF. The CDR3 coding sequence is TGCGCCAGCACCTGGGACTGGGAAACCAATGAGCAGTTCTTC. The chain recombines TRBV10-2 with TRBJ2-1, with TRBD2 as a possible D gene (6 bases). Germline CDR1 WSHSY, CDR2 SAAADI. Trimming pared 7 bases from V and 6 bases from J, leaving 16 bases between. The CDR3 length is 14 residues.

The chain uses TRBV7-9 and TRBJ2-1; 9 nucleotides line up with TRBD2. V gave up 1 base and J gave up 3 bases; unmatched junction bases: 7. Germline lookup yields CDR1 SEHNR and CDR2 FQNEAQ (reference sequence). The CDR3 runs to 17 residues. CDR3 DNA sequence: TGTGCCAGCAGCTTAGAGCGAGCGGGAGGCGTCTACAATGAGCAGTTCTTC. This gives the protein CASSLERAGGVYNEQFF.

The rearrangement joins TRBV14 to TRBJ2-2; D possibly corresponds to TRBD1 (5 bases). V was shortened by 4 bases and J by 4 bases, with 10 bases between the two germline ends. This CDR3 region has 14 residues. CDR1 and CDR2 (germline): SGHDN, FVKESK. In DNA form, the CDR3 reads TGTGCCAGCAGCCGCCGACAGATCACCGGGGAGCTGTTTTTT. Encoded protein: CASSRRQITGELFF.

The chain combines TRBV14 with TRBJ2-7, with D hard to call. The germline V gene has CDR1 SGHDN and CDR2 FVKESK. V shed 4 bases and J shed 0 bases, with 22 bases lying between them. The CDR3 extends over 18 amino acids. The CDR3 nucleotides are TGTGCCAGCAGCCCACCGGACGGGTGGATAACTGGCTCCTACGAGCAGTACTTC. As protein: CASSPPDGWITGSYEQYF.